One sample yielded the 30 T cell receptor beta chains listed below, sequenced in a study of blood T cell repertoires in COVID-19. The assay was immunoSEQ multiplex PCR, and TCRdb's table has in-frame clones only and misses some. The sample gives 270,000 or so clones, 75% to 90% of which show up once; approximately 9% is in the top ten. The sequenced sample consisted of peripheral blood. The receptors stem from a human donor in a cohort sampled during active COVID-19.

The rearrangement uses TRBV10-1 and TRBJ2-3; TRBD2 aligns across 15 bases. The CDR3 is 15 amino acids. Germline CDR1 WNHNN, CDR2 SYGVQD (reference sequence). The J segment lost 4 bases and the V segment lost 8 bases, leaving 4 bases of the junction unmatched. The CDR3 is CASSGLAGGADTQYF. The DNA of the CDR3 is TGCGCCAGCTCCGGACTAGCGGGAGGGGCAGATACGCAGTATTTT.

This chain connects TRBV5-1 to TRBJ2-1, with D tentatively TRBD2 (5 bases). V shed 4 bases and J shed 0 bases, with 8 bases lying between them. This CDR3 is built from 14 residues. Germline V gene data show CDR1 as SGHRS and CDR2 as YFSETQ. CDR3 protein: CASSLTSSYNEQFF. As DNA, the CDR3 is TGCGCCAGCAGCCTAACTAGCTCCTACAATGAGCAGTTCTTC.

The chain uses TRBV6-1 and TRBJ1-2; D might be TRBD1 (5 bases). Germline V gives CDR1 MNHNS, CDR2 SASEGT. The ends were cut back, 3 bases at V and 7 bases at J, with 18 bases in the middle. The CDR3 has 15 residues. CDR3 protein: CASSEPPGGGSGYTF. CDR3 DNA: TGTGCCAGCAGTGAGCCCCCCGGGGGAGGAAGTGGCTACACCTTC.

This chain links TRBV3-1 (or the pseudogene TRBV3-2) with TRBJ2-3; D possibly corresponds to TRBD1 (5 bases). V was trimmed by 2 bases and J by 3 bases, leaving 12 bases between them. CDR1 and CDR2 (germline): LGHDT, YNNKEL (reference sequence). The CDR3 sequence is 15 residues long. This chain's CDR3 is CASSQSGRATDTQYF. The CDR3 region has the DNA TGTGCCAGCAGCCAATCTGGCAGGGCAACAGATACGCAGTATTTT.

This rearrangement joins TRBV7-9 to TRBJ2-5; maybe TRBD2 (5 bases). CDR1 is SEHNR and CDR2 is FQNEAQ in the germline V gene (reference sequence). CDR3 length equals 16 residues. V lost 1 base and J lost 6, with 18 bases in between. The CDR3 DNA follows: TGTGCCAGCAGCTTAGGTTTGTCGGAGCGGTGGCAGACCCAGTACTTC. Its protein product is CASSLGLSERWQTQYF.

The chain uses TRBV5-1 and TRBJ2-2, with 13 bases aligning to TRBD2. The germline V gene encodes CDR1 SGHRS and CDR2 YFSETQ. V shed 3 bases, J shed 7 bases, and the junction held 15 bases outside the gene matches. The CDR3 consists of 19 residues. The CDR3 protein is CASSSFPPGLAGAGGELFF. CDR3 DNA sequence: TGCGCCAGCAGCTCATTCCCCCCCGGACTAGCGGGGGCCGGCGGGGAGCTGTTTTTT.

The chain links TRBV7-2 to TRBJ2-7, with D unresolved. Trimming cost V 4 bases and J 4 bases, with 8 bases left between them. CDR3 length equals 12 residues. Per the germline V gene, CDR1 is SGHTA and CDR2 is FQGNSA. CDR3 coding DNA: TGTGCCAGCAGCTCGACACCGTACGAGCAGTACTTC. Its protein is CASSSTPYEQYF. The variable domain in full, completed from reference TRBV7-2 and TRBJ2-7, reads GAGVSQSPSNKVTEKGKDVELRCDPISGHTALYWYRQSLGQGLEFLIYFQGNSAPDKSGLPSDRFSAERTGGSVSTLTIQRTQQEDSAVYLCASSSTPYEQYFGPGTRLTVT.

The CDR3 DNA sequence: TGTGCCAGCAGCTTAGGGGACAGGGGGGAGACCCAGTACTTC. This sequence encodes CASSLGDRGETQYF. The rearrangement links TRBV7-2 to TRBJ2-5, with 11 bases aligning to TRBD1. The germline gives CDR1 SGHTA, CDR2 FQGNSA. The CDR3 contains 14 residues. Trimming at V came to 1 base and at J to 5 bases, leaving 0 bases not matched to a gene. The variable domain in full, completed from reference TRBV7-2 and TRBJ2-5, reads GAGVSQSPSNKVTEKGKDVELRCDPISGHTALYWYRQSLGQGLEFLIYFQGNSAPDKSGLPSDRFSAERTGGSVSTLTIQRTQQEDSAVYLCASSLGDRGETQYFGPGTRLLVL.

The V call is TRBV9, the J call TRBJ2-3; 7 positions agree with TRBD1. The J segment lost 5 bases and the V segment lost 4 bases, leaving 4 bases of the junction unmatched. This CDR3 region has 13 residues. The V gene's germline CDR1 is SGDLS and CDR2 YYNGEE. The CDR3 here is CASSRTGRDTQYF. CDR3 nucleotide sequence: TGTGCCAGCAGCCGGACAGGAAGAGATACGCAGTATTTT.

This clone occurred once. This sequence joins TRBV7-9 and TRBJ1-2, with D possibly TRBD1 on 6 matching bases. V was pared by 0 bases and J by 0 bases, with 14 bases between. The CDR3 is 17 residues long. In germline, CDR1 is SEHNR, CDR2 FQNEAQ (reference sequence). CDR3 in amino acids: CASSLASGVLANYGYTF. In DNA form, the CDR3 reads TGTGCCAGCAGCTTAGCATCAGGGGTTCTAGCTAACTATGGCTACACCTTC. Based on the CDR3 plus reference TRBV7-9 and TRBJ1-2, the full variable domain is DTGVSQNPRHKITKRGQNVTFRCDPISEHNRLYWYRQTLGQGPEFLTYFQNEAQLEKSRLLSDRFSAERPKGSFSTLEIQRTEQGDSAMYLCASSLASGVLANYGYTFGSGTRLTVV.

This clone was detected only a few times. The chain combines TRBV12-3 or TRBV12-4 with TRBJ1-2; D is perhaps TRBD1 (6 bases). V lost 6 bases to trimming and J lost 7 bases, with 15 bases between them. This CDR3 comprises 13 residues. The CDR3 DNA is TGTGCCAGCAGGACGGGGGGCCCGGCTGGCTACACCTTC. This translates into CASRTGGPAGYTF.

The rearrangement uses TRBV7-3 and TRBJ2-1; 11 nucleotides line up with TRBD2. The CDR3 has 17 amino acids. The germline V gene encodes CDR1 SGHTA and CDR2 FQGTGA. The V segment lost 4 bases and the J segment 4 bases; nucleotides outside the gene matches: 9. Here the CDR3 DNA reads TGTGCCAGCAGCTCCGGGACTAGCGGAGCCTTATACAATGAGCAGTTCTTC. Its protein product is CASSSGTSGALYNEQFF.

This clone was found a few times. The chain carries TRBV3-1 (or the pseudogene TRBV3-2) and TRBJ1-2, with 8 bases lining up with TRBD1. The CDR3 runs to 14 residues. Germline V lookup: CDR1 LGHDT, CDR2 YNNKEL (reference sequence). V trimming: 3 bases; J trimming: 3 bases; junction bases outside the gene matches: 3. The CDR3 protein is CASSHHRGDYGYTF. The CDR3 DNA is TGTGCCAGCAGCCACCACAGGGGGGACTATGGCTACACCTTC.

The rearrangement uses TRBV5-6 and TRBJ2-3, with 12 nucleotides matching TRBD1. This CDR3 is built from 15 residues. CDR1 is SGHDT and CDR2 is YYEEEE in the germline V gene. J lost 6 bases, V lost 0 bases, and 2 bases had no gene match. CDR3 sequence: CASSLAGQGADTQYF. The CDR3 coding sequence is TGTGCCAGCAGCTTGGCGGGACAGGGGGCCGATACGCAGTATTTT.

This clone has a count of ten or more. The CDR3 nucleotides read TGTGCCAGCAGCCAACCGGGAGGGCCCTCTGTCGGGGAGCTGTTTTTT. This codes for CASSQPGGPSVGELFF. The genes are TRBV3-1 (or the pseudogene TRBV3-2) and TRBJ2-2; 8 bases are shared with TRBD2. This CDR3 is built from 16 residues. The germline V gene encodes CDR1 LGHDT and CDR2 YNNKEL (reference sequence). V lost 2 bases, J lost 7 bases, and 9 bases stayed unmatched.

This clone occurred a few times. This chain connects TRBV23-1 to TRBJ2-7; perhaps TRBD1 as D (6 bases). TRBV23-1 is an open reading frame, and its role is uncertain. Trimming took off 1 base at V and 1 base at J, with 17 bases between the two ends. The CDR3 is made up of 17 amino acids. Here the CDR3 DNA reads TGCGCCAGCAGTCAATGGGGGCCTGGACTGAGGTCCTACGAGCAGTACTTC. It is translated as CASSQWGPGLRSYEQYF.

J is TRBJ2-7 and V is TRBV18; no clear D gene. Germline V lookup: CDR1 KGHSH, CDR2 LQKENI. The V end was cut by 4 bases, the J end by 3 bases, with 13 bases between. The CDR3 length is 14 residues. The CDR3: CASSRQPQGYEQYF. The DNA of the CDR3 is TGTGCCAGCTCACGACAACCCCAAGGCTACGAGCAGTACTTC.

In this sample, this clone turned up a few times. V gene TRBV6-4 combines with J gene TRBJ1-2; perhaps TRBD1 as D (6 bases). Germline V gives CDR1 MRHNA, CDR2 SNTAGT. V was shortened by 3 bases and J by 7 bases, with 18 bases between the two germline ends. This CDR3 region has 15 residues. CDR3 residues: CASSEEQMGACGYTF. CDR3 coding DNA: TGTGCCAGCAGTGAAGAGCAAATGGGGGCTTGTGGCTACACCTTC.

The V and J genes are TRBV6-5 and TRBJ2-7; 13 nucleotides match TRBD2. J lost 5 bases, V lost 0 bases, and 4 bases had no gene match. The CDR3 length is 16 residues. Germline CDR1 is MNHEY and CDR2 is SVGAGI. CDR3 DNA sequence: TGTGCCAGCAGTTACTCGGCGGGACTAGCGGGGAACGAGCAGTACTTC. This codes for CASSYSAGLAGNEQYF.

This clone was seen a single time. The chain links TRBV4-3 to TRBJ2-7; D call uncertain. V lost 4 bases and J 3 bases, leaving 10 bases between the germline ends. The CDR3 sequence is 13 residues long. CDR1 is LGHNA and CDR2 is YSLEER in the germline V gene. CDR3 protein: CASSRDLIYEQYF. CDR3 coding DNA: TGCGCCAGCAGCCGAGACCTTATCTACGAGCAGTACTTC.

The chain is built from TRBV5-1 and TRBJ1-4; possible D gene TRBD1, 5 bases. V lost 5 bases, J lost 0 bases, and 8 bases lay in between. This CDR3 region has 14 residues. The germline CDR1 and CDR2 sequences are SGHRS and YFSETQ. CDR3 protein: CASSLQATNEKLFF. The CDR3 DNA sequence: TGCGCCAGCAGTCTACAGGCAACTAATGAAAAACTGTTTTTT.

Here the CDR3 reads CASSPPRSWEREGSTDTQYF. CDR3 nucleotide sequence: TGTGCCAGCTCACCACCGCGGTCTTGGGAGCGGGAGGGGAGCACAGATACGCAGTATTTT. The chain combines TRBV18 with TRBJ2-3; 10 positions agree with TRBD2. V shed 0 bases, J shed 0 bases, and the junction held 12 bases outside the gene matches. The CDR3 runs 20 residues. Germline CDR1 is KGHSH and CDR2 is LQKENI.

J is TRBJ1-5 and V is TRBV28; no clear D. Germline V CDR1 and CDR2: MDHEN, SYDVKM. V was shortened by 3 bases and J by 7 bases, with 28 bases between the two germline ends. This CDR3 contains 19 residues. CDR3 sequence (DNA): TGTGCCAGCAGTTTGTCTCCCGGGGTAGGAAGGCTTCAATTCCAGCCCCAGCATTTT. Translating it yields CASSLSPGVGRLQFQPQHF.

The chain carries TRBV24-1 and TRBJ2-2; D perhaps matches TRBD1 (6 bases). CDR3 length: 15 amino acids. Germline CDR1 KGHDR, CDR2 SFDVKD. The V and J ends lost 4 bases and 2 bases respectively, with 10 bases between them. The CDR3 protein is CATSDVTGNTGELFF. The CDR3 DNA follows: TGTGCCACCAGTGACGTGACAGGTAACACCGGGGAGCTGTTTTTT.

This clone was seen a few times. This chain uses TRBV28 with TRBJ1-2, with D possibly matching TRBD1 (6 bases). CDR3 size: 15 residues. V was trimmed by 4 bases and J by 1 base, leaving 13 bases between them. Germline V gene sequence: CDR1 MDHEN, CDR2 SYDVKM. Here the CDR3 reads CASSSTGPSNYGYTF. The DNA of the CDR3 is TGTGCCAGCAGTTCCACAGGGCCCAGTAACTATGGCTACACCTTC.

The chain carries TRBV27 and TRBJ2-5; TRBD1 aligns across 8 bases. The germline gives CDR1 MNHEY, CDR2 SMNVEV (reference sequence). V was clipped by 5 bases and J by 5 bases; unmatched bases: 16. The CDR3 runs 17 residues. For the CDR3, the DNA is TGTGCCAGCAGTCGTTTCCTTAATCAGGGGGCCGTGGAGACCCAGTACTTC. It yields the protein CASSRFLNQGAVETQYF.

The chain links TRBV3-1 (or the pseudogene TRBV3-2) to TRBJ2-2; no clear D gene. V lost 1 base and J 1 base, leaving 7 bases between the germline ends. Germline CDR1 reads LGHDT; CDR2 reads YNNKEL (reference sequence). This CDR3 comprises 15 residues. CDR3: CASSQGRQNTGELFF. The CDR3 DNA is TGTGCCAGCAGCCAAGGCCGACAGAACACCGGGGAGCTGTTTTTT.

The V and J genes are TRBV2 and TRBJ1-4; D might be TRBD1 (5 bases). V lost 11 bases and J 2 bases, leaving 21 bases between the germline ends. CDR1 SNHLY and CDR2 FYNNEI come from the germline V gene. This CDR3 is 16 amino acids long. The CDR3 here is CAGGILHWATNEKLFF. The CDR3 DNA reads TGTGCCGGGGGGATCCTCCACTGGGCCACTAATGAAAAACTGTTTTTT.

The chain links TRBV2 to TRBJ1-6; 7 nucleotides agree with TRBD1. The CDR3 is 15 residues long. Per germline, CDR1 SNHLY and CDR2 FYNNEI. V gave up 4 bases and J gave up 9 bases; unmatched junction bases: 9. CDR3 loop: CASSVGTVGSSPLHF. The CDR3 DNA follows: TGTGCCAGCAGTGTTGGGACAGTGGGGAGTTCACCCCTCCACTTT.

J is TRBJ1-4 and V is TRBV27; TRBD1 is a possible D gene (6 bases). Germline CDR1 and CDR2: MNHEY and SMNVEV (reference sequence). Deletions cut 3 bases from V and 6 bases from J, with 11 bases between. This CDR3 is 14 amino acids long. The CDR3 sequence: CASSFVGADEKLFF. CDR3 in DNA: TGTGCCAGCAGTTTCGTGGGGGCGGATGAAAAACTGTTTTTT.